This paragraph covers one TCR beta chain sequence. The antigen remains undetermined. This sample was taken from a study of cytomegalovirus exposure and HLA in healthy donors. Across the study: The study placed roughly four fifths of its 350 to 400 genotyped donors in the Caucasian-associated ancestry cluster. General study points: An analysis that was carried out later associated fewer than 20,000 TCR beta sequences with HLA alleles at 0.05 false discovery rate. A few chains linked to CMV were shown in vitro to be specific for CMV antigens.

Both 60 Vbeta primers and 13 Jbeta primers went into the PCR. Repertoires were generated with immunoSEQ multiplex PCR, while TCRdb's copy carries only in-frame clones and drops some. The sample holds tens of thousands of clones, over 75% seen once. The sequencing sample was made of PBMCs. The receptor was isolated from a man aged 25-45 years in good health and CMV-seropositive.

CDR3: CASSFPSSYEQYF. As DNA, the CDR3 is TGTGCCAGCAGCTTCCCGAGCTCCTACGAGCAGTACTTC. This rearrangement joins TRBV5-4 to TRBJ2-7; D ambiguous. The V end was cut by 2 bases, the J end by 0 bases, with 6 bases between. The CDR3 has 13 residues. Germline V lookup: CDR1 SGHNT, CDR2 YYREEE (reference sequence).